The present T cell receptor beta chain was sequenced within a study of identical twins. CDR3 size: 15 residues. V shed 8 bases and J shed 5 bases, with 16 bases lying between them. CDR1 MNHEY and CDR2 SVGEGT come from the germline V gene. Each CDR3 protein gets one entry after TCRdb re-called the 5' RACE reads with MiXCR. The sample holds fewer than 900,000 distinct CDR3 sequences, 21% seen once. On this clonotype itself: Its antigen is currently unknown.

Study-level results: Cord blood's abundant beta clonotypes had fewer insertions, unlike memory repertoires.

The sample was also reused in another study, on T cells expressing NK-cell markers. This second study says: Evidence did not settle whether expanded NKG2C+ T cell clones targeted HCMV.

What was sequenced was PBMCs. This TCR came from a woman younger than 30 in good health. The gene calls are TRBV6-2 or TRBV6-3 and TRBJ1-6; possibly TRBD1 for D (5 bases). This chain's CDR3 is CASSSTQAHNSPLHF. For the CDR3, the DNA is TGTGCCAGCTCTTCAACACAGGCCCATAATTCACCCCTCCACTTT.